What follows describes a single T cell receptor (beta chain). The sample originates from a study of blood T cell repertoires in COVID-19. At the level of the study: PBMCs, B-cell-depleted T cells, or T cells provided the cDNA or gDNA that made up the material.

Germline V lookup: CDR1 MNHEY, CDR2 SMNVEV (reference sequence). The CDR3 consists of 13 residues. Losses at the gene ends were 2 bases for V and 14 bases for J; bases not matched to a gene: 7. How the authors handled the data: Nucleated cell number was recorded as an estimate derived from reference gene primer amplification. Profiled with immunoSEQ multiplex PCR; TCRdb holds only in-frame clones, not every one. V and J calls plus clone size are reproduced from that table; the DNA served to infer D and trimming. The sample includes around 180,000 clones, around three quarters of them seen just once. The chain uses TRBV27 and TRBJ2-3; 10 positions match TRBD2. The sequencing sample was made of peripheral blood. The clonotype originates from a man between 60 and 75 years old with active or convalescent COVID-19. The CDR3 DNA reads as TGTGCCAGCAGTTTAGCTAGCGGGAGCGAAGTGTATTTT. Residues: CASSLASGSEVYF.